Listed below are T cell receptor beta chains from one sample, sequenced in a study of blood T cell repertoires in COVID-19. Method: immunoSEQ multiplex PCR; TCRdb's copy keeps in-frame clones and lacks some. This sample carries 200,000 to 250,000 clones, almost 85% of them seen once, and the ten largest clones take about 2.4%. The sample was peripheral blood. These receptors were taken from a woman between 65 and 79 years old with COVID-19, enrolled during active disease. Both conserved end residues are part of each CDR3. D genes are given only for firm matches. Where a row states a size, it is once, few, many or the class of an expanded clone; other rows omit it.

v_gene	abundance	d_gene	j_gene	CDR3nt	CDR3aa
TRBV7-2	NA	TRBD2	TRBJ2-5	TGTGCCAGCAGCCCCAGGGCGGGAGGAGTGGAGACCCAGTACTTC	CASSPRAGGVETQYF
TRBV11-2	NA	TRBD1	TRBJ1-5	TGTGCCAGCAGCGGACAGGGTTATAGCAATCAGCCCCAGCATTTT	CASSGQGYSNQPQHF
TRBV29-1	NA	NA	TRBJ1-2	TGCAGCGTACTGACGGGGGAGAATGGCTACACCTTC	CSVLTGENGYTF
TRBV3-1/TRBV3-2	NA	TRBD2	TRBJ2-2	TGTGCCAGCAGCGCGGGGGGGCATAACACCGGGGAGCTGTTTTTT	CASSAGGHNTGELFF
TRBV19	NA	NA	TRBJ1-5	TGTGCCAGTAGTCCGGAACGGAGGTTCTATCAGCCCCAGCATTTT	CASSPERRFYQPQHF
TRBV3-1/TRBV3-2	NA	NA	TRBJ1-1	TGTGCCAGCAGCCCAGAAAGTAGCACTGAAGCTTTCTTT	CASSPESSTEAFF
TRBV3-1/TRBV3-2	NA	NA	TRBJ2-1	TGTGCCAGCAGCCAAGTGTGGGAACGGCAGGGCTACAATGAGCAGTTCTTC	CASSQVWERQGYNEQFF
TRBV11-3	NA	NA	TRBJ2-3	TGTGCCAGCAGCTTAGCTCCCGTATCCACAGATACGCAGTATTTT	CASSLAPVSTDTQYF
TRBV11-3	NA	NA	TRBJ1-2	TGTGCCAGCAGCTTAGATAGCGTGGCCTATAGGGGCTACACCTTC	CASSLDSVAYRGYTF
TRBV30	NA	NA	TRBJ2-7	TGTGCCTGGAGTGTAACGGGCTCCGAGACTACGTACTTC	CAWSVTGSETTYF
TRBV5-1	NA	TRBD1	TRBJ2-1	TGCGCCAGCAGCTTGGGGGACAGGGGCAATGAGCAGTTCTTC	CASSLGDRGNEQFF
TRBV7-3	NA	NA	TRBJ2-2	TGTGCCAGCAGCCCGCTGACAGGCCGGGTCGGGGAGCTGTTTTTT	CASSPLTGRVGELFF
TRBV4-1	NA	TRBD1	TRBJ2-1	TGCGCCAGCAGCCACCCGGACAGGGTATACAATGAGCAGTTCTTC	CASSHPDRVYNEQFF
TRBV9	NA	NA	TRBJ2-5	TGTGCCAGCAGCGTTACAGGCCAAGGGTACCAAGAGACCCAGTACTTC	CASSVTGQGYQETQYF
TRBV7-2	NA	TRBD1	TRBJ1-2	TGTGCCAGCAGCAGAAGACAGGGGGCGGATGGCTACACCTTC	CASSRRQGADGYTF
TRBV7-8	NA	NA	TRBJ1-2	TGTGCCAGCAGCCCAGGGTTCCAGTCCTATGGCTACACCTTC	CASSPGFQSYGYTF
TRBV7-3	once	TRBD2	TRBJ2-3	TGTGCCAGCAGCTTAACCCCTCCGCGGGAGGACGCAGATACGCAGTATTTT	CASSLTPPREDADTQYF
TRBV20-1	NA	TRBD2	TRBJ2-1	TGCAGTGCTAGTGGTGGGACTAACGGGGGGTACAATGAGCAGTTCTTC	CSASGGTNGGYNEQFF
TRBV5-4	NA	NA	TRBJ2-7	TGTGCCACCGGACAGGGAGGGACCTACGAGCAGTACTTC	CATGQGGTYEQYF
TRBV6-1	NA	TRBD1	TRBJ1-2	TGTGCCAGCAGTGAGAACAGGGGAGACGTCTGGGGCTACACCTTC	CASSENRGDVWGYTF
TRBV6-1	NA	NA	TRBJ1-1	TGTGCCAGCAGTGAAGTCCCGGGGGTGAACACTGAAGCTTTCTTT	CASSEVPGVNTEAFF
TRBV10-2	few	TRBD1	TRBJ2-1	TGCGCCACCAAAAGCCAGGGGGACTCCTACAATGAGCAGTTCTTC	CATKSQGDSYNEQFF
TRBV4-1	NA	NA	TRBJ2-2	TGCGCCAGCAGCCAAGAAACAGGTCTAAACACCGGGGAGCTGTTTTTT	CASSQETGLNTGELFF
TRBV7-2	NA	NA	TRBJ2-1	TGTGCCAGCAGCGCGACTAGGGATGAGCAGTTCTTC	CASSATRDEQFF
TRBV19	NA	NA	TRBJ2-5	TGTGCCAGTAGTGGGAGAACAGCGCCCCGGGTTCGAGAGACCCAGTACTTC	CASSGRTAPRVRETQYF
TRBV4-2	once	NA	TRBJ2-1	TGTGCCAGCAGCCTTCCACCCTGGGGGGACTCAAGGGATGAGCAGTTCTTC	CASSLPPWGDSRDEQFF
TRBV7-8	NA	NA	TRBJ1-2	TGTGCCAGCAGCTTAAGCCCCACAGGGACGTGGGGCTACACCTTC	CASSLSPTGTWGYTF
TRBV5-1	once	NA	TRBJ2-5	TGCGCCAGCAGCTTGGGCAGGGAAGGGACCCAGTACTTC	CASSLGREGTQYF
TRBV3-1/TRBV3-2	once	NA	TRBJ1-5	TGTGCCAGCAGCCAAGGACAGAATCAGCCCCAGCATTTT	CASSQGQNQPQHF
TRBV21-1	NA	NA	TRBJ1-4	TGTGCCAGCAGCACCTGGACAGCCGAAAAACTGTTTTTT	CASSTWTAEKLFF
TRBV5-4	NA	TRBD2	TRBJ2-3	TGTGCCAGCAGCTTGGGCGGGAGCGCGTTTGATACGCAGTATTTT	CASSLGGSAFDTQYF
TRBV6-6	few	TRBD2	TRBJ2-1	TGTGCCAGCCAAACAGCTACCGGGGGGGGACAGCAGTTCTTC	CASQTATGGGQQFF
TRBV3-1/TRBV3-2	NA	TRBD1	TRBJ1-1	TGTGCCAGCAGCCCTAGACAGGGGGCTGGAGGCACTGAAGCTTTCTTT	CASSPRQGAGGTEAFF
TRBV9	NA	NA	TRBJ1-1	TGTGCCAGCAGCGTAGGTGTGACGGCGGGCACTGAAGCTTTCTTT	CASSVGVTAGTEAFF
TRBV5-4	NA	TRBD2	TRBJ2-7	TGTGCCAGCAGCCAGGCGGGTCTAGCGGGAGAGGGATACGAGCAGTACTTC	CASSQAGLAGEGYEQYF
TRBV19	NA	TRBD1	TRBJ1-1	TGTGCCAGTAACCCTCGTGGGACAGGTGGGGACACTGAAGCTTTCTTT	CASNPRGTGGDTEAFF
TRBV18	NA	NA	TRBJ2-7	TGTGCCAGCTCACCACCAGTGAGCTCCTACGAGCAGTACTTC	CASSPPVSSYEQYF
TRBV18	few	TRBD1	TRBJ2-7	TGTGCCAGCTCACCAGGCGGGACAGGTCCCTACGAGCAGTACTTC	CASSPGGTGPYEQYF
TRBV6-4	few	NA	TRBJ1-1	TGTGCCAGCAGTACAGACCTGAACACTGAAGCTTTCTTT	CASSTDLNTEAFF
TRBV28	NA	TRBD1	TRBJ1-1	TGTGCCAGCAGCCCTGTATTATCGCAGGGGGCTCGAGGCGCTGAAGCTTTCTTT	CASSPVLSQGARGAEAFF
TRBV18	NA	NA	TRBJ1-2	TGTGCCAGCTCACCTTCGTTACTACAGGCCGTTAACTATGGCTACACCTTC	CASSPSLLQAVNYGYTF
TRBV9	NA	NA	TRBJ2-7	TGTGCCAGCAAACCCCGAGGACGGGGAACCTACGAGCAGTACTTC	CASKPRGRGTYEQYF
TRBV19	NA	TRBD1	TRBJ2-6	TGTGCCACCCTCAAGGGACAGGGTACTGGGGCCAACGTCCTGACTTTC	CATLKGQGTGANVLTF
TRBV2	few	TRBD1	TRBJ1-2	TGTGCCAGCAGTGAAACGGGACAGGTCTTTGGCTACACCTTC	CASSETGQVFGYTF